These 32 T cell receptor beta chains were all obtained from the same sample, sequenced in a study of T cell repertoires in cytomegalovirus infection. TCRdb called the reads again in MiXCR, with one record for every CDR3 protein. The profile shows under 850,000 distinct CDR3 sequences, around 35% of them singletons. These receptors' antigens are unknown. Here the sequenced sample was cultured PBMCs, taken from culture after CMV antigen stimulation. These TCRs come from a human donor in good health (CMV status not recorded). Some clones in this sample may be carry-over from other donors' samples.

The sample holds a few counts of this clonotype. This chain links TRBV2 with TRBJ2-5; the D gene is possibly TRBD2 (6 bases). The CDR3 is 15 amino acids. The V end was cut by 0 bases, the J end by 5 bases, with 13 bases between. CDR1 and CDR2 from the germline V gene are SNHLY and FYNNEI. The CDR3 spells CASSEARSREETQYF. In DNA form, the CDR3 reads TGTGCCAGCAGTGAAGCGCGGTCTCGGGAGGAGACCCAGTACTTC.

This clonotype was detected only a few times. CDR3 amino acids: CASSSPTGGWGDTQYF. The CDR3 DNA reads as TGTGCCAGCAGTTCCCCAACAGGGGGCTGGGGAGATACGCAGTATTTT. The gene calls are TRBV2 and TRBJ2-3; 9 bases match TRBD1. CDR1 SNHLY and CDR2 FYNNEI come from the germline V gene. This CDR3 has 16 residues. V gave up 5 bases and J gave up 5 bases; unmatched junction bases: 11.

To note about this clonotype: A clone one base away is much larger, so this may be a read error. The chain recombines TRBV7-2 with TRBJ2-1, with D perhaps TRBD2 (5 bases). The germline V gene encodes CDR1 SGHTA and CDR2 FQGNSA. CDR3 length: 15 amino acids. CDR3 sequence reads: CVSSPRRSPGLEQFF. The CDR3, as DNA: TGTGTCAGCAGCCCAAGGCGATCCCCGGGATTGGAGCAGTTCTTC.

This chain links TRBV20-1 with TRBJ1-1, with D maybe TRBD1 (5 bases). Trimming took 0 bases from V and 3 from J, leaving 20 bases between them. The CDR3 runs to 17 residues. Per germline, CDR1 DFQATT and CDR2 SNEGSKA (reference sequence). The CDR3 DNA reads as TGCAGTGCTAGAGACCTCGACGGGAGGGGCAGGGACACTGAAGCTTTCTTT. This translates into CSARDLDGRGRDTEAFF.

This chain uses TRBV2 with TRBJ1-5; unclear D gene. V was shortened by 5 bases and J by 7 bases, with 12 bases between the two germline ends. This CDR3 spans 13 amino acids. The germline V gene encodes CDR1 SNHLY and CDR2 FYNNEI. This CDR3 reads CASSLRLEQPQHF. The CDR3 coding sequence is TGTGCCAGCAGTCTCAGATTGGAACAGCCCCAGCATTTT.

A note on this clonotype: At one of its ends the junction is not consistent with the germline gene, which may arise from a read error. Written as DNA, the CDR3 is TGTGCCAGCGGTGTTGGGTCCGGAGAGATCCAGTACTTC. It codes for CASGVGSGEIQYF. The V gene is TRBV2, the J gene TRBJ2-5; D is unclear. Germline CDR1 is SNHLY and CDR2 is FYNNEI. The CDR3 is 13 residues long.

The V call is TRBV5-1, the J call TRBJ2-5; D ambiguous. The V gene's germline CDR1 is SGHRS and CDR2 YFSETQ. The V end lost 3 bases, the J end lost 3 bases, and 6 bases lay between the germline ends. The CDR3 spans 12 residues. DNA for the CDR3: TGCGCCAGCAGCTCCCACAAAGAGACCCAGTACTTC. Encoded protein: CASSSHKETQYF.

The chain employs TRBV20-1 and TRBJ1-2, with D hard to call. Trimming cost V 4 bases and J 0 bases, with 18 bases left between them. Germline V CDR1 and CDR2: DFQATT, SNEGSKA (reference sequence). The CDR3 is 16 amino acids. Here the CDR3 reads CSAKPPRWATNYGYTF. As DNA, the CDR3 is TGCAGTGCTAAACCGCCGCGGTGGGCCACTAACTATGGCTACACCTTC.

With regard to this clonotype: A single base separates this from a much larger clone, so it may be a read error. This chain uses TRBV6-2 or TRBV6-3 with TRBJ1-1; a weak D match, TRBD1 (5 bases). CDR1 and CDR2 from the germline V gene are MNHEY and SVGEGT. Trimming removed 8 bases at V and 4 bases at J, with 14 bases between. The length of the CDR3 is 13 residues. Here the CDR3 reads CASGGFKGTEAFF. As DNA, the CDR3 is TGTGCCAGCGGGGGGTTCAAGGGCACTGAAGCTTTCTTT.

The chain is built from TRBV20-1 and TRBJ1-5; no clear D. V was cut by 4 bases and J by 3 bases, with 19 bases left in between. From germline, CDR1 is DFQATT and CDR2 SNEGSKA (reference sequence). The CDR3 runs 16 residues. CDR3 in DNA: TGCAGTGCTACTAGAGTCGGAACATTGGTCAATCAGCCCCAGCATTTT. It codes for CSATRVGTLVNQPQHF.

The rearrangement uses TRBV6-1 and TRBJ1-5; 8 nucleotides agree with TRBD1. The CDR3 contains 15 residues. The germline V gene has CDR1 MNHNS and CDR2 SASEGT. Trimming at V came to 6 bases and at J to 3 bases, leaving 7 bases not matched to a gene. The CDR3 nucleotides read TGTGCCAGCAGAATCGGGACAGGTCACAATCAGCCCCAGCATTTT. Translated, it gives CASRIGTGHNQPQHF.

As concerns this clonotype: A read error may account for a junction end that differs from germline. This sequence joins TRBV7-9 and TRBJ1-1; 7 bases line up with TRBD1. There are 15 residues in the CDR3. Germline-derived CDR1 and CDR2 are SEHNR and FQNEAQ (reference sequence). CDR3 protein: CTSSSQGGMNTEAFF. CDR3 coding DNA: TGTACCAGCAGCTCCCAGGGGGGGATGAACACTGAAGCTTTCTTT. Using reference TRBV7-9 and TRBJ1-1 for the parts outside the CDR3, the full variable domain is DTGVSQNPRHKITKRGQNVTFRCDPISEHNRLYWYRQTLGQGPEFLTYFQNEAQLEKSRLLSDRFSAERPKGSFSTLEIQRTEQGDSAMYLCTSSSQGGMNTEAFFGQGTRLTVV.

The table lists this clonotype with a few counts. The chain is built from TRBV12-3 or TRBV12-4 and TRBJ1-4, with D perhaps matching TRBD1 (5 bases). Trimming stripped 3 bases from V and 5 bases from J, with 7 bases between. The CDR3 runs 13 residues. The CDR3 DNA follows: TGTGCCAGCAGTTTTGGGGCAAATGAAAAACTGTTTTTT. Translating gives CASSFGANEKLFF.

In its sample, this clonotype was seen a few times. The CDR3 spells CASSKHMDYGRSEQFF. The CDR3 bases are TGTGCCAGCAGCAAGCATATGGACTATGGTCGGAGTGAGCAGTTCTTC. V usage is TRBV7-6 and J usage is TRBJ2-1; perhaps TRBD2 as D (6 bases). The ends were cut back, 5 bases at V and 9 bases at J, with 23 bases in the middle. The CDR3 is 16 residues long. Germline V gives CDR1 SGHVS, CDR2 FNYEAQ.

Points on this clonotype: A much more abundant neighbour one base away suggests this may be a read error. The chain is built from TRBV7-2 and TRBJ1-1, with D hard to call. The CDR3 sequence is 12 residues long. Germline lookup yields CDR1 SGHTA and CDR2 FQGNSA. Trimming stripped 10 bases from V and 3 bases from J, with 12 bases between. The CDR3 DNA sequence: TGTACCACTCTCGGACCGTACACTGAAGCTTTCTTT. This encodes CTTLGPYTEAFF.

This chain links TRBV25-1 with TRBJ2-7; no clear D. The V gene lost 2 bases and the J gene lost 0 bases, with 14 bases spanning the gap. This CDR3 contains 16 residues. Looked up from germline, CDR1 is MGHDK and CDR2 is SYGVNS. The CDR3 region is CASSEPSAASSYEQYF. CDR3 nucleotide sequence: TGTGCCAGCAGTGAACCTTCTGCGGCCTCCTCCTACGAGCAGTACTTC.

The chain uses TRBV29-1 and TRBJ2-1, with D unresolved. Germline-derived CDR1 and CDR2 are SQVTM and ANQGSEA. The CDR3 loop spans 12 amino acids. V was clipped by 2 bases and J by 6 bases, with 8 bases between them. The CDR3 here is CSVEQNSNEQFF. As DNA, the CDR3 is TGCAGCGTTGAACAAAACTCCAATGAGCAGTTCTTC.

This clonotype was counted a single time. The chain employs TRBV28 and TRBJ2-7; 16 bases line up with TRBD2. The J segment lost 5 bases and the V segment lost 4 bases, leaving 11 bases of the junction unmatched. Germline CDR1 is MDHEN and CDR2 is SYDVKM. The length of the CDR3 is 18 residues. In nucleotides, the CDR3 is TGTGCCAGCAGTTCCCCTGGGACTAGCGGGAGGGCCTTCCACGAGCAGTACTTC. It is translated as CASSSPGTSGRAFHEQYF. Complete variable domain (other parts from reference TRBV28 and TRBJ2-7): DVKVTQSSRYLVKRTGEKVFLECVQDMDHENMFWYRQDPGLGLRLIYFSYDVKMKEKGDIPEGYSVSREKKERFSLILESASTNQTSMYLCASSSPGTSGRAFHEQYFGPGTRLTVT.

This rearrangement joins TRBV7-8 to TRBJ1-2; D perhaps matches TRBD1 (6 bases). The CDR3 has 13 amino acids. Looked up from germline, CDR1 is SGHVS and CDR2 is FQNEAQ. V lost 8 bases and J lost 3, with 13 bases in between. The CDR3 loop is CASDQGQDYGYTF. CDR3 DNA: TGTGCCAGCGACCAGGGACAAGACTATGGCTACACCTTC.

This clonotype was seen a handful of times. The CDR3 DNA sequence: TGTGCCAGCAGCCCACTTGGGGGTTGGGTCACTGAAGCTTTCTTT. Protein sequence: CASSPLGGWVTEAFF. The chain combines TRBV7-9 with TRBJ1-1; possible D gene TRBD1, 5 bases. V gave up 5 bases and J gave up 4 bases, with 17 bases separating them. Looked up from germline, CDR1 is SEHNR and CDR2 is FQNEAQ (reference sequence). The CDR3 is 15 residues long.

The rearrangement links TRBV6-6 to TRBJ2-3; 7 bases are shared with TRBD2. This CDR3 is built from 13 residues. The V segment lost 7 bases and the J segment 1 base; nucleotides outside the gene matches: 2. Germline V CDR1 and CDR2: MNHNY, SVGAGI (reference sequence). DNA for the CDR3: TGTGCCAGCATCCGGGAGGGCACAGATACGCAGTATTTT. Its protein product is CASIREGTDTQYF.

The sample holds a few counts of this clonotype. The V gene is TRBV7-2, the J gene TRBJ2-3; the match to TRBD2 covers 7 bases. Germline values: CDR1 SGHTA, CDR2 FQGNSA. The CDR3 length is 15 residues. V trimming: 1 base; J trimming: 5 bases; junction bases outside the gene matches: 6. Written as DNA, the CDR3 is TGTGCCAGCAGCTTAGGTTTGGTAGCGGGAGATACGCAGTATTTT. Amino acids: CASSLGLVAGDTQYF.

The V call is TRBV15, the J call TRBJ2-1; 11 bases align to TRBD2. In germline, CDR1 is LNHNV, CDR2 YYDKDF (reference sequence). The CDR3 runs to 15 residues. V lost 6 bases, J lost 3 bases, and 4 bases stayed unmatched. The CDR3, as DNA: TGTGCCACCAGTCCACTAGCGGGAGTCTACAATGAGCAGTTCTTC. Amino acid sequence: CATSPLAGVYNEQFF.

The V call is TRBV12-3 or TRBV12-4, the J call TRBJ2-5, with D hard to call. V shed 6 bases and J shed 5 bases, with 22 bases lying between them. This CDR3 is built from 16 residues. The CDR3 DNA reads as TGTGCCAGCAGATCAGTCGGCGGCCTGGCGAGGGAGACCCAGTACTTC. Its protein product is CASRSVGGLARETQYF.

The chain employs TRBV12-3 or TRBV12-4 and TRBJ1-3, with no clear D. The CDR3 loop spans 17 amino acids. Trimming removed 8 bases from V and 0 bases from J, with 20 bases in between. The CDR3 is CASVASYLVISGNTIYF. CDR3 nucleotide sequence: TGTGCCAGCGTCGCCTCCTATCTTGTAATCTCTGGAAACACCATATATTTT.

The sample holds a few counts of this clonotype. The V gene is TRBV11-2, the J gene TRBJ1-1, with D possibly being TRBD1 (5 bases). V was pared by 5 bases and J by 6 bases, with 16 bases between. This CDR3 has 14 amino acids. Germline loops: CDR1 SGHAT, CDR2 FQNNGV. The CDR3 sequence is CASSHSGGLAEAFF. The CDR3 DNA reads TGTGCCAGCAGCCACTCCGGGGGACTCGCTGAAGCTTTCTTT.

In its sample, this clonotype was seen many times. This chain uses TRBV7-2 with TRBJ2-7; 10 nucleotides line up with TRBD1. The J segment lost 6 bases and the V segment lost 1 base, leaving 0 bases of the junction unmatched. Per germline, CDR1 SGHTA and CDR2 FQGNSA. This CDR3 comprises 13 residues. This CDR3 reads CASSLGTGGEQYF. The CDR3 DNA reads TGTGCCAGCAGCTTAGGGACAGGGGGCGAGCAGTACTTC.

The chain recombines TRBV20-1 with TRBJ2-1, with D perhaps TRBD2 (6 bases). Trimming shortened V by 0 bases and J by 4 bases, and 10 bases separated the two germline ends. This CDR3 has 14 residues. CDR1 and CDR2 (germline): DFQATT, SNEGSKA (reference sequence). The CDR3 is CSARDLRGYNEQFF. The CDR3 region has the DNA TGCAGTGCTAGAGACCTACGGGGGTACAATGAGCAGTTCTTC.

This clonotype was recorded once. CDR3 nucleotides: TGTGCCAGCACCTCCGAGGCAGGGAGCACAGATACGCAGTATTTT. It translates to CASTSEAGSTDTQYF. The rearrangement joins TRBV7-6 to TRBJ2-3, with D possibly matching TRBD1 (5 bases). CDR1 is SGHVS and CDR2 is FNYEAQ in the germline V gene. The CDR3 covers 15 residues. V was trimmed by 7 bases and J by 0 bases, leaving 14 bases between them.

Concerning this clonotype: Compared with germline, one end of the junction differs, possibly owing to a read error. The CDR3 spells CASSQVVSSNEQFF. The CDR3 nucleotides are TGCGCCAGCAGCCAAGTCGTGTCCTCCAATGAGCAGTTCTTC. The chain couples TRBV4-1 to TRBJ2-1, with D unclear. CDR1 is MGHRA and CDR2 is YSYEKL in the germline V gene. The CDR3 spans 14 residues.

The J gene is TRBJ2-3, the V gene TRBV7-8, with 7 bases lining up with TRBD2. V dropped 3 bases and J dropped 4; count of bases not matched to a gene: 10. This CDR3 has 16 residues. Germline loops: CDR1 SGHVS, CDR2 FQNEAQ. The CDR3: CASSFRTSPSSDTQYF. In DNA form, the CDR3 reads TGTGCCAGCAGCTTCAGGACTAGTCCCTCTTCAGATACGCAGTATTTT.

The J gene is TRBJ2-5, the V gene TRBV20-1, with D unclear. Germline CDR1 reads DFQATT; CDR2 reads SNEGSKA (reference sequence). The CDR3 runs to 12 residues. Trimming removed 0 bases at V and 3 bases at J, with 5 bases between. Here the CDR3 reads CSARDHKETQYF. As DNA, the CDR3 is TGCAGTGCTAGAGATCATAAAGAGACCCAGTACTTC.